This T cell receptor beta chain originates from a study of blood T cell repertoires in COVID-19. Study context: There were acute and convalescent COVID-19 samples, and they came from the United States, Italy and Spain.

One Seattle source followed patients from active infection through their disease course. In the authors' workflow: Reference gene primers were amplified, and this amplification served to estimate nucleated cell counts. The method was immunoSEQ multiplex PCR; TCRdb's version includes in-frame clones alone and lacks a portion of them. V and J calls and clone size are copied from that table; D and trimming were computed from the DNA. The sample includes about 150,000 clones, about 85% of them seen just once. The CDR3 is 13 residues long. The germline V gene has CDR1 SGHRS and CDR2 YFSETQ. Trimming took off 0 bases at V and 9 bases at J, with 12 bases between the two ends.

The source material was peripheral blood. The sequence was obtained from a man in his sixties with COVID-19, enrolled during active disease. This rearrangement joins TRBV5-1 to TRBJ1-1; D not certain. CDR3 nucleotide sequence: TGCGCCAGCAGCTTGGCCGAGGCGCGCAAAGCTTTCTTT. Its protein product is CASSLAEARKAFF.